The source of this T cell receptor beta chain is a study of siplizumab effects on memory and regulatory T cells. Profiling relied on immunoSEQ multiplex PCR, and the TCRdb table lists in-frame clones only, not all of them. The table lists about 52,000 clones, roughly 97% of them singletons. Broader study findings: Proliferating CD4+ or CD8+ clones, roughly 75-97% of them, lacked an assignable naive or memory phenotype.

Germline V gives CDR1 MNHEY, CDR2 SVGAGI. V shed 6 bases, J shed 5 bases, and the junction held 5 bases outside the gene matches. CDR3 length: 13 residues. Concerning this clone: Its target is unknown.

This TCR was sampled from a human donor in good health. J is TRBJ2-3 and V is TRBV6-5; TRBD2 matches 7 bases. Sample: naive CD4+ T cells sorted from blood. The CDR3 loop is CASSRGVGDTQYF. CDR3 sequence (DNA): TGTGCCAGCAGCCGGGGGGTAGGAGATACGCAGTATTTT.